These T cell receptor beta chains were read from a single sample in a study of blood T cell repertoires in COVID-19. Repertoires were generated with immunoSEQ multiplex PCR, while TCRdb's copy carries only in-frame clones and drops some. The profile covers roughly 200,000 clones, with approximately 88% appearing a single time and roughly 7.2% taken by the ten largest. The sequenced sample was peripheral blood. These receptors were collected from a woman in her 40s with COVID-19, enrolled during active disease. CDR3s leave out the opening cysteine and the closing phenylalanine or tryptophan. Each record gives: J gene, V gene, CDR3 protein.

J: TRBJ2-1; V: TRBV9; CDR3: ASSAVGWDEQF
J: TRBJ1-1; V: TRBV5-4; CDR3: ASSQNRGVTEAF
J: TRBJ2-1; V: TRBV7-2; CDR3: ASSLVRGGYNEQF
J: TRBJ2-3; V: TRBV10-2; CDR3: ASSEKGTQGDTQY
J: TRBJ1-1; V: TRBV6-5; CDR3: ASSPGENTEAF
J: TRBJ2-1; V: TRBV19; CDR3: ASSLQQLLGQGYLGDEQF
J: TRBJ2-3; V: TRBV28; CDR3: ASSFPQAGPTDTQY
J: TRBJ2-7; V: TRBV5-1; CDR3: ASSLEARQDYEQY
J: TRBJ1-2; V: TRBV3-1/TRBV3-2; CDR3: ASSNRYGYT
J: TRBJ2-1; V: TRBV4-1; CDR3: ASSQGDRGNEQF
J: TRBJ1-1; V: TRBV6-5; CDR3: ASSLEIINTEAF
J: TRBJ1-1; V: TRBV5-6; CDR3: ASSFISAGWSTEAF
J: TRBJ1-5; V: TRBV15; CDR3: ATSTWGQVGGQPQH
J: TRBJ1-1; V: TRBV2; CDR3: ASSDSGGQGAF
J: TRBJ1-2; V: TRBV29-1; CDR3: SVDRGGYDGYT
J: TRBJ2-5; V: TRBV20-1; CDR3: SANNQETQY
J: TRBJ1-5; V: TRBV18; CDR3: ASSLRQDQGQPQH
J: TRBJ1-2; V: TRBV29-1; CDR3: SVLQERRTPGYT
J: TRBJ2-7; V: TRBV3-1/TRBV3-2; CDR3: ASSQWGQGSYEQY
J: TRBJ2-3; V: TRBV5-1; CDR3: ASSSGLAGSTDTQY
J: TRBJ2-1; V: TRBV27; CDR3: ASSFTGYTYNEQF
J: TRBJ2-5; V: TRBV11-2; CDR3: ASSLHRGRQETQY
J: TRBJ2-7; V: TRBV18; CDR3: ASSTDRDRGFEQY
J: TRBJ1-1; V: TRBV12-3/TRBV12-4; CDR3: ASSFRRLESF
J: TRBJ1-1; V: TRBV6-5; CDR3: ASRILNTEAF
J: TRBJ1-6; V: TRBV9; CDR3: ASSVETAYNSPLH
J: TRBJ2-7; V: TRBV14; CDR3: ASSQEASAYYEQY
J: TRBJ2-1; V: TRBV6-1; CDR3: ASSENLGLNNEQF
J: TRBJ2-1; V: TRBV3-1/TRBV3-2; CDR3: ASSQRGRLESNEQF
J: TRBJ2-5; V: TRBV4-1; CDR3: ASSQDHGETQY
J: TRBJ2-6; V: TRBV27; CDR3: ASSLRASGGGSGANVLT
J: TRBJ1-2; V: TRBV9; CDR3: ASDSGGRT
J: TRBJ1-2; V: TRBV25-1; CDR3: ASDTGGGYGYT
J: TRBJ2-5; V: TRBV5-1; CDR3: ASSPEGGVKETQY
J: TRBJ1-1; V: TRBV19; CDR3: ASSMGGYEAF
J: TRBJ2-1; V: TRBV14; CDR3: ASSQPVATRPNNEQF
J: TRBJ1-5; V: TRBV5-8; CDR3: ASSFPGLKGPQH
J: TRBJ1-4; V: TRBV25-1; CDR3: ASSEGRGDEKLF
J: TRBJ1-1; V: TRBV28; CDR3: ASSFWDRGLLNTEAF
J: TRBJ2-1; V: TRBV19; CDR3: ASSIDQAGEGYEQF
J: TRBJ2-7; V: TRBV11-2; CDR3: ASSLGQRTYEQY
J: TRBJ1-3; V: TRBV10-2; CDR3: ASSGQGDGNTIY
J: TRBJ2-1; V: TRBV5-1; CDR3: ASSPGSSGRAPGEQF
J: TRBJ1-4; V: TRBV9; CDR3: ASSVQGANEKLF
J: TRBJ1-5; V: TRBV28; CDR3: ASSWALGNQPQH
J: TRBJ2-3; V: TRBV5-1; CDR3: ASSLGQGRTDTQY
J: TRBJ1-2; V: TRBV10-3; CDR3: AISETGGETYGYT
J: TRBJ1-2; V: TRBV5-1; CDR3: ASSLRGDGYT
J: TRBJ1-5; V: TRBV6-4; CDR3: ASRATGDQPQH
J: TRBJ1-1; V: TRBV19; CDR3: ASSIGPRATEAF
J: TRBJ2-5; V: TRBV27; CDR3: ASSLRDQETQY
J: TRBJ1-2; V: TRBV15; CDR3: ATSRDTGVEYGYT
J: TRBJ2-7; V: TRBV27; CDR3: ASSHRPHSYEQY
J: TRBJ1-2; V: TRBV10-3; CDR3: AISEARQDRGPAGYT
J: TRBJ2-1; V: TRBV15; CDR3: ATSNRERVREQF
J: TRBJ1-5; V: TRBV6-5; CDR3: ASSYSGTGIGQPQH
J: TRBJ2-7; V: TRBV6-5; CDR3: ASIDRGPYEQY
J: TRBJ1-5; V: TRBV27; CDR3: ASSTGQGYSNQPQH